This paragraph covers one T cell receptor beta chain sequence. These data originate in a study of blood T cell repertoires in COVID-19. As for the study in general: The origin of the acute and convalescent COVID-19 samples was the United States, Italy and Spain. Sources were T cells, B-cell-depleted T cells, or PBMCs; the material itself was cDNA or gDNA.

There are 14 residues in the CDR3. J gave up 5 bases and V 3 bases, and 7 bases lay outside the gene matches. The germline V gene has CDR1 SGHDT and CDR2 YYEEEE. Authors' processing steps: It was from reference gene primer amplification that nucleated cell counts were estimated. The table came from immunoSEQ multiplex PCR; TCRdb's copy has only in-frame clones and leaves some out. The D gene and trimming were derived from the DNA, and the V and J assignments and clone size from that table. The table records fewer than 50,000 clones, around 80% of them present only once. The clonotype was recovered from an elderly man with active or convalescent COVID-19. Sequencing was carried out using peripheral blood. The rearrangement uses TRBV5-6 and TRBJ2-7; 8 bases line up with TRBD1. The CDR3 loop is CASSYGQGWNEQYF. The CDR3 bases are TGTGCCAGCAGCTACGGACAGGGTTGGAACGAGCAGTACTTC.